The sequence of this TCR beta chain was determined in a study of graft-versus-host responses after intestinal transplantation. On the study more broadly: Recipients across the board were started on anti-thymocyte globulin induction, then kept on tacrolimus and steroids for two to four years.

Findings of the study overall: Graft-donor T cell macrochimerism coincided with high graft-versus-host to host-versus-graft clonal ratios in allografts. The study associated peak circulating GvH clone levels with early post-transplant HvG declines.

This table comes from immunoSEQ multiplex PCR, and its TCRdb copy is limited to in-frame clones, with some not included. This sample carries around 100,000 clones, 85% to 95% of them seen once, and the ten largest clones take more than 0.95%. Details on this clone: Its antigen is as yet unknown.

Sequencing used unstimulated CD8+ T cells sorted from spleen or lymph node cells, obtained before transplant. This receptor was taken from a human donor who was the organ donor for an intestinal transplant.

CDR3 in amino acids: CASSRGGLAGDNHEQYF. Here the CDR3 DNA reads TGTGCCAGCAGCCGGGGAGGACTAGCGGGAGACAACCACGAGCAGTACTTC. V gene TRBV11-2 combines with J gene TRBJ2-7; 13 positions match TRBD2. CDR1 and CDR2 (germline): SGHAT, FQNNGV. The trim removed 5 bases at V and 5 bases at J, leaving 12 bases unmatched. The CDR3 is 17 amino acids. Together with reference TRBV11-2 and TRBJ2-7, the CDR3 gives the full variable domain: EAGVAQSPRYKIIEKRQSVAFWCNPISGHATLYWYQQILGQGPKLLIQFQNNGVVDDSQLPKDRFSAERLKGVDSTLKIQPAKLEDSAVYLCASSRGGLAGDNHEQYFGPGTRLTVT.